The 9 T cell receptor beta chains given below trace back to one sample, sequenced in a study of CD4 T cells in relation to SARS-CoV-2 and coronaviruses. Sequenced by immunoSEQ multiplex PCR; TCRdb stores in-frame clones only, minus some. The sample gives 65,000 or so clones, 75% to 90% of which show up once; 1.6% is in the top ten. The unexposed donors gave CD4+ T cells in 2011-2018, prior to COVID-19. The sequenced sample was memory CD4+ T cells from PBMCs. The receptor source for this set is a human donor in good health.

CDR3 in amino acids: CASSLNWGTDTQYF. The CDR3 nucleotides read TGTGCCAGCAGCTTGAATTGGGGGACCGATACGCAGTATTTT. The genes are TRBV7-2 and TRBJ2-3; D may correspond to TRBD1 or TRBD2 (5 bases each). Germline CDR1 reads SGHTA; CDR2 reads FQGNSA. This CDR3 region has 14 residues. Trimming pared 3 bases from V and 6 bases from J, leaving 13 bases between.

The CDR3 spells CASSLGGWETQYF. CDR3 nucleotide sequence: TGTGCCAGCAGCTTAGGTGGTTGGGAGACCCAGTACTTC. The J gene is TRBJ2-5, the V gene TRBV7-3, with D hard to call. V dropped 2 bases and J dropped 5 bases, with 9 bases sitting between them. The CDR3 runs 13 residues. Germline CDR1 and CDR2: SGHTA and FQGTGA. Looking up the rest from reference TRBV7-3 and TRBJ2-5 gives the full variable domain: GAGVSQTPSNKVTEKGKYVELRCDPISGHTALYWYRQSLGQGPEFLIYFQGTGAADDSGLPNDRFFAVRPEGSVSTLKIQRTERGDSAVYLCASSLGGWETQYFGPGTRLLVL.

This chain links TRBV2 with TRBJ2-2; tentative D call: TRBD2 (5 bases). CDR3 length equals 15 residues. The V and J ends lost 3 bases and 1 base respectively, with 9 bases between them. Germline CDR1 and CDR2: SNHLY and FYNNEI. The chain's CDR3 is CASSEVSVNTGELFF. The CDR3 nucleotides are TGTGCCAGCAGTGAGGTTAGCGTGAACACCGGGGAGCTGTTTTTT.

V gene TRBV18 combines with J gene TRBJ2-3; D is undetermined. This CDR3 contains 14 residues. V lost 5 bases and J lost 0, with 9 bases in between. CDR1 is KGHSH and CDR2 is LQKENI in the germline V gene. The CDR3 spells CASSGLPSTDTQYF. The DNA of the CDR3 is TGTGCCAGCTCAGGCTTACCTAGCACAGATACGCAGTATTTT.

The V and J genes are TRBV28 and TRBJ2-1, with D possibly being TRBD2 (5 bases). V lost 4 bases and J 10 bases, leaving 8 bases between the germline ends. This CDR3 is 11 amino acids long. Germline loops: CDR1 MDHEN, CDR2 SYDVKM. Here the CDR3 DNA reads TGTGCCAGCAGTTCCCGCGGGGAGCAGTTCTTC. This encodes CASSSRGEQFF.

The chain joins TRBV19 to TRBJ2-2; 10 positions agree with TRBD1. This CDR3 is 16 amino acids long. V lost 3 bases to trimming and J lost 3 bases; unmatched junction nucleotides: 4. CDR1 and CDR2 from the germline V gene are LNHDA and SQIVND (reference sequence). The CDR3 reads CASSITGTGDTGELFF. CDR3 nucleotide sequence: TGTGCCAGTAGTATCACCGGGACAGGGGACACCGGGGAGCTGTTTTTT.

The J gene is TRBJ1-2, the V gene TRBV10-3, with 7 bases identical to TRBD1. V was clipped by 2 bases and J by 6 bases; unmatched bases: 3. Per germline, CDR1 ENHRY and CDR2 SYGVKD. The CDR3 length is 13 residues. This CDR3 reads CAISENRGDGYTF. CDR3 nucleotide sequence: TGTGCCATCAGTGAGAACAGGGGAGATGGCTACACCTTC.

The chain recombines TRBV2 with TRBJ1-2, with 8 bases identical to TRBD1. Germline V gives CDR1 SNHLY, CDR2 FYNNEI. This CDR3 spans 13 amino acids. Trimming took 2 bases from V and 8 from J; bases not matched to a gene: 4. The chain's CDR3 is CASSEQGQEGYTF. For the CDR3, the DNA is TGTGCCAGCAGTGAACAGGGACAGGAAGGCTACACCTTC. The entire variable domain, with the rest obtained from reference TRBV2 and TRBJ1-2, is as follows: EPEVTQTPSHQVTQMGQEVILRCVPISNHLYFYWYRQILGQKVEFLVSFYNNEISEKSEIFDDQFSVERPDGSNFTLKIRSTKLEDSAMYFCASSEQGQEGYTFGSGTRLTVV.

The chain carries TRBV21-1 and TRBJ2-1; TRBD2 reflects the table's D call only, with no check against the DNA. TRBV21-1 is listed as a pseudogene. The CDR3 is 14 amino acids. The CDR3 protein is CASPISGSSNEQFF. CDR3 bases: TGTGCCAGTCCTATTAGCGGGAGTAGTAATGAGCAGTTCTTC.